These 20 T cell receptor beta chains were all obtained from the same sample, sequenced in a study of blood T cell repertoires in COVID-19. Assay: immunoSEQ multiplex PCR; the TCRdb copy retains only in-frame clones and omits some. Among more than 45,000 clones listed, about 87% were seen once. Sequenced input: peripheral blood. Receptors originate from a woman aged 55-69 years with COVID-19, enrolled during active disease.

As for this clone: Other DNA sequences in this specimen translate into the identical CDR3. The chain carries TRBV30 and TRBJ1-5, with D possibly TRBD1 on 5 matching bases. V was clipped by 0 bases and J by 6 bases, with 9 bases between them. The CDR3 is 13 amino acids. Germline CDR1 reads GTSNPN; CDR2 reads SVGIG (reference sequence). The CDR3 loop reads CAWSVSGIQPQHF. Written as DNA, the CDR3 is TGTGCCTGGAGTGTATCAGGGATTCAGCCCCAGCATTTT.

The chain has TRBV2 and TRBJ2-4; 7 bases line up with TRBD2. The trim removed 3 bases at V and 6 bases at J, leaving 14 bases unmatched. The CDR3 is 17 residues long. In germline, CDR1 is SNHLY, CDR2 FYNNEI. CDR3 sequence reads: CASSESKAGHVRNIQYF. The CDR3 DNA reads as TGTGCCAGCAGTGAGAGTAAAGCGGGGCACGTGAGAAACATTCAGTACTTC.

This clone was picked up a small number of times. The chain uses TRBV19 and TRBJ2-7, with 9 bases lining up with TRBD2. CDR1 LNHDA and CDR2 SQIVND come from the germline V gene (reference sequence). V dropped 0 bases and J dropped 7; count of bases not matched to a gene: 10. The CDR3 is made up of 16 amino acids. The chain's CDR3 is CASSIDIAGDLKEQYF. In nucleotides, the CDR3 is TGTGCCAGTAGTATAGATATAGCGGGAGATCTGAAAGAGCAGTACTTC.

This sequence joins TRBV27 and TRBJ1-5; TRBD1 agrees at 8 bases. Trimming cost V 0 bases and J 5 bases; bases outside gene matches: 15. This CDR3 contains 19 residues. Germline assignment: CDR1 MNHEY and CDR2 SMNVEV (reference sequence). CDR3 coding DNA: TGTGCCAGCAGTTTATCTGGGGCCCACCGGGACAGGCCATATCAGCCCCAGCATTTT. Residues: CASSLSGAHRDRPYQPQHF.

V is TRBV27 and J is TRBJ1-5; a possible D gene is TRBD1 (6 bases). Trimming took 6 bases from V and 0 from J, leaving 12 bases between them. The CDR3 loop spans 15 amino acids. CDR1 is MNHEY, CDR2 SMNVEV, per germline (reference sequence). The CDR3 DNA follows: TGTGCCAGCAGGAAGACGGACAGTAGCAATCAGCCCCAGCATTTT. This codes for CASRKTDSSNQPQHF.

The chain employs TRBV5-1 and TRBJ1-6; TRBD1 agrees at 9 bases. Germline values: CDR1 SGHRS, CDR2 YFSETQ. The CDR3 is made up of 14 amino acids. V lost 4 bases, J lost 8 bases, and 4 bases stayed unmatched. This CDR3 is CASSQGQGYSPLHF. CDR3 nucleotide sequence: TGCGCCAGCAGCCAGGGACAGGGTTATTCACCCCTCCACTTT. Variable domain in full (rest from reference TRBV5-1 and TRBJ1-6): KAGVTQTPRYLIKTRGQQVTLSCSPISGHRSVSWYQQTPGQGLQFLFEYFSETQRNKGNFPGRFSGRQFSNSRSEMNVSTLELGDSALYLCASSQGQGYSPLHFGNGTRLTVT.

The V gene is TRBV28, the J gene TRBJ2-5, with D maybe TRBD2 (7 bases). This CDR3 comprises 14 residues. Looked up from germline, CDR1 is MDHEN and CDR2 is SYDVKM. Trimming cost V 8 bases and J 4 bases, with 17 bases left between them. The CDR3 reads CASLQDRGAETQYF. The CDR3 bases are TGTGCCAGCTTACAGGATCGGGGGGCAGAGACCCAGTACTTC.

The V and J genes are TRBV20-1 and TRBJ1-2; perhaps TRBD1 as D (5 bases). V was shortened by 3 bases and J by 6 bases, with 11 bases between the two germline ends. The germline V gene has CDR1 DFQATT and CDR2 SNEGSKA (reference sequence). This CDR3 is 12 amino acids long. The CDR3 region is CSASSRANGYTF. CDR3 nucleotide sequence: TGCAGTGCTAGTTCCAGGGCGAATGGCTACACCTTC.

This sequence joins TRBV9 and TRBJ2-1; no firm D call. V shed 0 bases and J shed 9 bases, with 10 bases lying between them. CDR3 length: 13 amino acids. From germline, CDR1 is SGDLS and CDR2 YYNGEE. CDR3 bases: TGTGCCAGCAGCGTAGTAGTTAAGAGTGAGCAGTTCTTC. Protein product: CASSVVVKSEQFF.

V gene TRBV9 combines with J gene TRBJ2-1; D perhaps matches TRBD2 (5 bases). The CDR3 runs 16 residues. V dropped 0 bases and J dropped 4 bases, with 14 bases sitting between them. Germline CDR1 is SGDLS and CDR2 is YYNGEE. CDR3 sequence reads: CASSVDFVWTYNEQFF. The CDR3 DNA reads as TGTGCCAGCAGCGTAGATTTTGTGTGGACTTACAATGAGCAGTTCTTC.

The chain couples TRBV6-6 to TRBJ1-3, with D maybe TRBD1 (6 bases). Germline assignment: CDR1 MNHNY and CDR2 SVGAGI (reference sequence). This CDR3 is built from 14 residues. Trimming took off 10 bases at V and 1 base at J, with 14 bases between the two ends. The CDR3 reads CATRQRGSGNTIYF. The CDR3 nucleotides read TGTGCCACACGACAGAGGGGGTCTGGAAACACCATATATTTT.

V usage is TRBV24-1 and J usage is TRBJ2-7; a possible D gene is TRBD1 (9 bases). The CDR3 runs to 17 residues. Trimming pared 8 bases from V and 4 bases from J, leaving 26 bases between. Per germline, CDR1 KGHDR and CDR2 SFDVKD. CDR3 sequence: CATNSGTGSGEGYEQYF. CDR3 DNA sequence: TGTGCCACCAATAGCGGGACAGGGTCCGGAGAAGGGTACGAGCAGTACTTC.

This sequence joins TRBV3-1 (or the pseudogene TRBV3-2) and TRBJ1-1, with 9 bases identical to TRBD1. This CDR3 has 17 residues. The germline V gene encodes CDR1 LGHDT and CDR2 YNNKEL (reference sequence). V dropped 4 bases and J dropped 5; count of bases not matched to a gene: 14. The CDR3 is CASSLQTAGTGNTEAFF. The CDR3 DNA follows: TGTGCCAGCAGCCTACAGACGGCCGGGACAGGGAATACTGAAGCTTTCTTT.

This chain connects TRBV19 to TRBJ1-3; 7 bases map to TRBD1. The germline gives CDR1 LNHDA, CDR2 SQIVND (reference sequence). The V and J ends lost 6 bases and 4 bases, in that order; junction bases with no gene match: 9. CDR3 length: 15 amino acids. Here the CDR3 reads CASRRDSLGGNTIYF. In nucleotides, the CDR3 is TGTGCCAGTAGGAGGGACAGCCTCGGCGGAAACACCATATATTTT. Full variable domain (remainder filled in from reference TRBV19 and TRBJ1-3): DGGITQSPKYLFRKEGQNVTLSCEQNLNHDAMYWYRQDPGQGLRLIYYSQIVNDFQKGDIAEGYSVSREKKESFPLTVTSAQKNPTAFYLCASRRDSLGGNTIYFGEGSWLTVV.

V gene TRBV3-1 (or the pseudogene TRBV3-2) combines with J gene TRBJ2-1; TRBD2 matches at 10 bases. The V and J ends lost 6 bases and 9 bases, in that order; junction bases with no gene match: 11. The CDR3 totals 15 residues. CDR1 is LGHDT, CDR2 YNNKEL, per germline (reference sequence). CDR3 residues: CASRYAGTSVTEQFF. For the CDR3, the DNA is TGTGCCAGCAGATACGCCGGGACTAGCGTTACTGAGCAGTTCTTC.

The V call is TRBV19, the J call TRBJ1-1; maybe TRBD1 (6 bases). The germline CDR1 and CDR2 sequences are LNHDA and SQIVND (reference sequence). There are 14 residues in the CDR3. V shed 5 bases and J shed 4 bases, with 14 bases lying between them. CDR3 amino acids: CASSLGRGSTEAFF. The CDR3 DNA follows: TGTGCCAGTAGTCTAGGCAGGGGTAGCACTGAAGCTTTCTTT.

The chain has TRBV10-2 and TRBJ1-5; D is ambiguous. CDR3 length: 16 amino acids. Trimming shortened V by 4 bases and J by 3 bases, and 16 bases separated the two germline ends. Germline CDR1 WSHSY, CDR2 SAAADI. As DNA, the CDR3 is TGCGCCAGCAGTGGGATCCCGAGACTTAACAATCAGCCCCAGCATTTT. This translates into CASSGIPRLNNQPQHF.

This clone was recorded a few times. CDR3 in amino acids: CASRNRVWGGNQPQHF. CDR3 bases: TGTGCCAGTAGAAACAGGGTGTGGGGCGGCAATCAGCCCCAGCATTTT. V is TRBV19 and J is TRBJ1-5; D is possibly TRBD1 (6 bases). V dropped 6 bases and J dropped 2 bases, with 17 bases sitting between them. CDR3 size: 16 residues. In germline, CDR1 is LNHDA, CDR2 SQIVND (reference sequence).

J is TRBJ2-5 and V is TRBV5-1, with TRBD1 as a possible D gene (6 bases). There are 15 residues in the CDR3. Looked up from germline, CDR1 is SGHRS and CDR2 is YFSETQ. Between the trimmed V and J ends, which lost 4 bases and 4 bases, there was a span of 17 bases. CDR3 region: CASSGGPLGSETQYF. In DNA, the CDR3 is TGCGCCAGCAGCGGGGGCCCCCTGGGGTCAGAGACCCAGTACTTC.

This clone has a single count. The V gene is TRBV3-1 (or the pseudogene TRBV3-2), the J gene TRBJ2-7; tentative D call: TRBD2 (6 bases). The germline V and J ends were trimmed by 4 bases and 6 bases, with 10 bases remaining between them. The CDR3 is 12 amino acids. The V gene's germline CDR1 is LGHDT and CDR2 YNNKEL (reference sequence). CDR3 nucleotides: TGTGCCAGCAGCCCACAGACTAGCGAGCAGTACTTC. Translation: CASSPQTSEQYF.